Presented here are 16 T cell receptor beta chains from one specimen sequenced in a study of control samples from healthy donors and cancer patients. Assay used: immunoSEQ multiplex PCR; TCRdb lists only in-frame clones, some missing. The sample consists of roughly 20,000 clones, about 83% of them appearing once. Material: PBMCs. The receptors originated from a man in his sixties with head and neck cancer.

The chain joins TRBV18 to TRBJ2-5; perhaps TRBD1 as D (7 bases). Germline values: CDR1 KGHSH, CDR2 LQKENI. This CDR3 is 16 amino acids long. The V end was cut by 3 bases, the J end by 3 bases, with 17 bases between. CDR3 in amino acids: CASSPRQGGREETQYF. CDR3 DNA: TGTGCCAGCTCACCCCGGCAGGGGGGTAGGGAAGAGACCCAGTACTTC.

The chain employs TRBV4-3 and TRBJ1-1; D perhaps matches TRBD1 (5 bases). The CDR3 has 16 residues. The V gene's germline CDR1 is LGHNA and CDR2 YSLEER. V gave up 1 base and J gave up 4 bases, with 16 bases separating them. The CDR3 nucleotides read TGCGCCAGCAGCCAAGGGGTTACCGGGGCGGTCACTGAAGCTTTCTTT. Translating it yields CASSQGVTGAVTEAFF.

This clone was counted once. CDR3 DNA sequence: TGCGCCAGCAGCCCCAACACAGGGGCGGGCAAAGGGGAGACCCAGTACTTC. Its protein is CASSPNTGAGKGETQYF. This rearrangement joins TRBV5-1 to TRBJ2-5, with 7 positions matching TRBD1. Germline CDR1 and CDR2: SGHRS and YFSETQ. The CDR3 runs 17 residues. With 4 bases clipped from V and 5 bases from J, the junction kept 17 bases outside the gene matches.

V and J are TRBV3-1 (or the pseudogene TRBV3-2) and TRBJ2-7; 8 bases are shared with TRBD2. J was trimmed by 3 bases and V by 1 base; bases with no gene match: 2. The CDR3 extends over 14 amino acids. The germline gives CDR1 LGHDT, CDR2 YNNKEL (reference sequence). CDR3: CASSQVAGHYEQYF. The CDR3 DNA reads TGTGCCAGCAGCCAAGTAGCGGGACACTACGAGCAGTACTTC.

This clone was found a few times. The CDR3 nucleotides are TGTGCCAGCTCACCACAAAACCGGGACAGTGGAAACACCATATATTTT. This encodes CASSPQNRDSGNTIYF. The rearrangement joins TRBV18 to TRBJ1-3; 7 bases are a match to TRBD1. There are 16 residues in the CDR3. V was clipped by 1 base and J by 3 bases; unmatched bases: 6. Looked up from germline, CDR1 is KGHSH and CDR2 is LQKENI.

V usage is TRBV6-5 and J usage is TRBJ1-1; 11 bases fit TRBD1. This CDR3 contains 14 residues. Germline CDR1 is MNHEY and CDR2 is SVGAGI. V trimming: 5 bases; J trimming: 5 bases; junction bases outside the gene matches: 4. CDR3 sequence: CASSRTGGRTEAFF. The CDR3 DNA is TGTGCCAGCAGTCGGACAGGGGGCAGGACTGAAGCTTTCTTT.

The chain links TRBV5-1 to TRBJ2-7; possible D gene TRBD1, 6 bases. The CDR3 runs to 17 residues. V was cut by 4 bases and J by 0 bases, with 20 bases left in between. Germline V gene sequence: CDR1 SGHRS, CDR2 YFSETQ. The CDR3 nucleotides are TGCGCCAGCAGCGATTGGGACATCCCTCAACACTCCTACGAGCAGTACTTC. Amino acids: CASSDWDIPQHSYEQYF.

The rearrangement links TRBV3-1 (or the pseudogene TRBV3-2) to TRBJ2-1; 9 positions match TRBD2. After removal of 4 bases from V and 13 bases from J, the junction contained 11 bases not matched to a gene. CDR3 length: 14 amino acids. In germline, CDR1 is LGHDT, CDR2 YNNKEL (reference sequence). The CDR3 protein is CASSLRSSGVSQFF. The CDR3 region has the DNA TGTGCCAGCAGCCTCCGGTCTAGCGGGGTTTCCCAGTTCTTC.

The genes are TRBV5-1 and TRBJ2-3, with 12 bases lining up with TRBD2. There are 17 residues in the CDR3. Germline CDR1 reads SGHRS; CDR2 reads YFSETQ. V dropped 0 bases and J dropped 2; count of bases not matched to a gene: 4. The CDR3 coding sequence is TGCGCCAGCAGCTTGGTGACTAGCGGGGGACCCACAGATACGCAGTATTTT. As protein: CASSLVTSGGPTDTQYF. Full variable domain (missing parts from reference TRBV5-1 and TRBJ2-3): KAGVTQTPRYLIKTRGQQVTLSCSPISGHRSVSWYQQTPGQGLQFLFEYFSETQRNKGNFPGRFSGRQFSNSRSEMNVSTLELGDSALYLCASSLVTSGGPTDTQYFGPGTRLTVL.

The rearrangement links TRBV15 to TRBJ1-4; TRBD1 might be the D (6 bases). Germline V gene lookup returns CDR1 LNHNV and CDR2 YYDKDF (reference sequence). The V gene lost 0 bases and the J gene lost 7 bases, with 12 bases spanning the gap. The CDR3 has 15 residues. CDR3 sequence reads: CATSRDGGPAEKLFF. CDR3 coding DNA: TGTGCCACCAGCAGAGATGGGGGGCCCGCTGAAAAACTGTTTTTT.

V is TRBV29-1 and J is TRBJ2-7; the match to TRBD1 covers 7 bases. The CDR3 has 12 residues. Germline V gene lookup returns CDR1 SQVTM and CDR2 ANQGSEA. J was trimmed by 0 bases and V by 6 bases; bases with no gene match: 2. CDR3 residues: CSVRDSSYEQYF. Written as DNA, the CDR3 is TGCAGCGTCCGGGACAGCTCCTACGAGCAGTACTTC.

The chain carries TRBV5-1 and TRBJ2-3; 8 nucleotides match TRBD2. There are 15 residues in the CDR3. Germline CDR1 and CDR2: SGHRS and YFSETQ. V shed 7 bases and J 0 bases; nucleotides not matched to a gene: 7. The CDR3 loop is CASGREGISTDTQYF. Here the CDR3 DNA reads TGCGCCAGCGGCCGGGAGGGGATAAGCACAGATACGCAGTATTTT.

The chain has TRBV27 and TRBJ2-3; D not certain. V was trimmed by 8 bases and J by 1 base, leaving 22 bases between them. The length of the CDR3 is 17 residues. In germline, CDR1 is MNHEY, CDR2 SMNVEV (reference sequence). The CDR3 is CASGTIDTVYGTDTQYF. CDR3 DNA sequence: TGTGCCAGCGGCACCATCGACACAGTCTACGGCACAGATACGCAGTATTTT.

The count of this clone is one. The J gene is TRBJ2-1, the V gene TRBV19, with 7 bases aligning to TRBD2. The V segment lost 2 bases and the J segment 9 bases; nucleotides outside the gene matches: 7. Germline V gene lookup returns CDR1 LNHDA and CDR2 SQIVND (reference sequence). The CDR3 loop spans 14 amino acids. The CDR3 loop is CASSILASGGEQFF. The DNA for the CDR3 is TGTGCCAGTAGTATACTAGCGTCGGGGGGTGAGCAGTTCTTC.

Remarks on this clone: Its ends do not fully match the called genes, so a read error is possible. The rearrangement links TRBV15 to TRBJ1-2; D not resolved. The CDR3 loop spans 14 amino acids. Germline CDR1 is LNHNV and CDR2 is YYDKDF (reference sequence). Here the CDR3 DNA reads TGTGCCACCAGCAGAGTAGGCCCTAACTATGACTACACCTTC. As protein: CATSRVGPNYDYTF.

This clone was seen only once. The chain has TRBV15 and TRBJ2-7; TRBD2 matches 11 bases. V was pared by 5 bases and J by 1 base, with 4 bases of the junction left unmatched. Germline V gene lookup returns CDR1 LNHNV and CDR2 YYDKDF (reference sequence). CDR3 length equals 15 residues. The CDR3 region is CATSLGLAGSYEQYF. CDR3 nucleotides: TGTGCCACCAGCCTCGGACTAGCGGGTTCCTACGAGCAGTACTTC.